A single sample is the source of the 23 T cell receptor beta chains below, sequenced in a study of T cells after yellow fever vaccination. One entry per CDR3 protein results from TCRdb running MiXCR on the 5' RACE reads. This table holds a few hundred thousand distinct CDR3 sequences, about a sixth found once. This sample comprised PBMCs, obtained less than 6 days after the first yellow fever vaccination. The receptors shown here come from a man aged 18 to 29 who received the YFV17D yellow fever vaccine.

This clonotype is labeled medium-sized. The chain employs TRBV4-3 and TRBJ1-1; D is unresolved. V was pared by 2 bases and J by 3 bases, with 10 bases between. CDR3 size: 14 residues. CDR1 is LGHNA and CDR2 is YSLEER in the germline V gene. Here the CDR3 reads CASSQWAKDTEAFF. For the CDR3, the DNA is TGCGCCAGCAGCCAATGGGCGAAGGACACTGAAGCTTTCTTT.

The chain recombines TRBV10-2 with TRBJ2-4; D is ambiguous. The CDR3 is 18 amino acids. Germline V gene lookup returns CDR1 WSHSY and CDR2 SAAADI. Trimming stripped 4 bases from V and 0 bases from J, with 19 bases between. CDR3 sequence reads: CASSGPWSSPSAKNIQYF. The CDR3 nucleotides are TGCGCCAGCAGTGGTCCCTGGTCAAGCCCATCAGCCAAAAACATTCAGTACTTC.

This clonotype was counted at least ten times. J is TRBJ2-4 and V is TRBV5-1, with D possibly matching TRBD1 (6 bases). The CDR3 totals 15 residues. Germline lookup yields CDR1 SGHRS and CDR2 YFSETQ. Trimming shortened V by 7 bases and J by 6 bases, and 20 bases separated the two germline ends. DNA for the CDR3: TGCGCCAGCGGGGACGGCAGGGGTATGAGAAACATTCAGTACTTC. Its translation: CASGDGRGMRNIQYF. Based on the CDR3 plus reference TRBV5-1 and TRBJ2-4, the full variable domain is KAGVTQTPRYLIKTRGQQVTLSCSPISGHRSVSWYQQTPGQGLQFLFEYFSETQRNKGNFPGRFSGRQFSNSRSEMNVSTLELGDSALYLCASGDGRGMRNIQYFGAGTRLSVL.

This clonotype showed up just a few times. The J gene is TRBJ2-7, the V gene TRBV20-1; D tentatively fits TRBD1 or TRBD2 (5 bases each). The germline V gene encodes CDR1 DFQATT and CDR2 SNEGSKA (reference sequence). Trimming pared 6 bases from V and 1 base from J, leaving 16 bases between. This CDR3 has 14 residues. The DNA of the CDR3 is TGCAGTGCCGCCCGTCCCGAGGGGTCCTACGAGCAGTACTTC. Its translation is CSAARPEGSYEQYF.

The chain uses TRBV7-2 and TRBJ2-4; no clear D. V lost 5 bases and J lost 7, with 9 bases in between. The CDR3 is made up of 12 amino acids. Germline V gene sequence: CDR1 SGHTA, CDR2 FQGNSA. Here the CDR3 reads CASSTIRNIQYF. DNA for the CDR3: TGTGCCAGCAGCACCATCAGGAACATTCAGTACTTC.

This chain uses TRBV6-6 with TRBJ1-1, with TRBD1 as a possible D gene (6 bases). The CDR3 consists of 13 residues. The V gene's germline CDR1 is MNHNY and CDR2 SVGAGI (reference sequence). V lost 7 bases, J lost 8 bases, and 17 bases lay in between. The CDR3 DNA reads TGTGCCAGCACCCCGGCGGGGGGCAGGGAAGCTTTCTTT. Its translation: CASTPAGGREAFF.

This clonotype was counted only a few times. The chain combines TRBV7-8 with TRBJ1-2, with 8 nucleotides matching TRBD1. The trim removed 3 bases at V and 3 bases at J, leaving 15 bases unmatched. In germline, CDR1 is SGHVS, CDR2 FQNEAQ. The CDR3 sequence is 18 residues long. CDR3 protein: CASSFVAQGAGVYYGYTF. The CDR3 bases are TGTGCCAGCAGCTTTGTGGCCCAGGGGGCCGGGGTCTACTATGGCTACACCTTC. The full variable domain, completed using reference TRBV7-8 and TRBJ1-2, is GAGVSQSPRYKVAKRGQDVALRCDPISGHVSLFWYQQALGQGPEFLTYFQNEAQLDKSGLPSDRFFAERPEGSVSTLKIQRTQQEDSAVYLCASSFVAQGAGVYYGYTFGSGTRLTVV.

The chain is built from TRBV15 and TRBJ1-2; TRBD1 agrees at 7 bases. V lost 4 bases, J lost 8 bases, and 13 bases stayed unmatched. The CDR3 runs to 15 residues. In germline, CDR1 is LNHNV, CDR2 YYDKDF (reference sequence). This chain's CDR3 is CATSTLPTGSKGYTF. Here the CDR3 DNA reads TGTGCCACCAGCACCCTACCGACAGGGTCGAAGGGCTACACCTTC.

This chain connects TRBV12-3 or TRBV12-4 to TRBJ1-5; D possibly corresponds to TRBD1 (5 bases). The V end was cut by 6 bases, the J end by 5 bases, with 14 bases between. The CDR3 has 14 amino acids. The CDR3 here is CASRQGGMYQPQHF. The CDR3 nucleotides are TGTGCCAGCAGGCAGGGTGGCATGTATCAGCCCCAGCATTTT.

This clonotype was observed a few times. The V and J genes are TRBV11-2 and TRBJ2-2; D may be TRBD1 (6 bases). Germline values: CDR1 SGHAT, CDR2 FQNNGV. V was trimmed by 2 bases and J by 7 bases, leaving 8 bases between them. CDR3 length: 13 amino acids. In DNA form, the CDR3 reads TGTGCCAGCAGCTTACCAGGGGACGGGGAGCTGTTTTTT. Protein sequence: CASSLPGDGELFF.

This clonotype was observed a handful of times. The gene calls are TRBV7-2 and TRBJ1-1; D not resolved. Looked up from germline, CDR1 is SGHTA and CDR2 is FQGNSA. Trimming cost V 4 bases and J 3 bases, with 6 bases left between them. This CDR3 spans 12 amino acids. CDR3 protein: CASSYLDTEAFF. CDR3 nucleotide sequence: TGTGCCAGCAGCTATCTCGACACTGAAGCTTTCTTT.

This clonotype was seen only a few times. The chain links TRBV25-1 to TRBJ2-1; maybe TRBD1 (6 bases). CDR1 and CDR2 (germline): MGHDK, SYGVNS. This CDR3 spans 13 amino acids. Between the trimmed V and J ends, which lost 7 bases and 8 bases, there was a span of 15 bases. CDR3 nucleotide sequence: TGTGCCAGCACGGCTGGCAGGGGCGATGAGCAGTTCTTC. Translated, it gives CASTAGRGDEQFF.

This chain links TRBV6-1 with TRBJ1-5, with D maybe TRBD1 (6 bases). Germline V gives CDR1 MNHNS, CDR2 SASEGT. The CDR3 has 14 amino acids. Trimming took 11 bases from V and 7 from J, leaving 21 bases between them. CDR3 amino acids: CAGRDRIREQPQHF. The CDR3 DNA sequence: TGTGCCGGCCGCGACAGGATTCGAGAACAGCCCCAGCATTTT.

The V gene is TRBV7-2, the J gene TRBJ2-3, with no clear D. CDR3 length equals 16 residues. CDR1 is SGHTA and CDR2 is FQGNSA in the germline V gene. The germline V and J ends were trimmed by 4 bases and 2 bases, with 16 bases remaining between them. Here the CDR3 DNA reads TGTGCCAGCAGCTCGATCAGCCGTAGACTCACAGATACGCAGTATTTT. This translates into CASSSISRRLTDTQYF.

This clonotype has just a few counts. The rearrangement uses TRBV7-3 and TRBJ2-1; D is perhaps TRBD2 (5 bases). Trimming pared 1 base from V and 6 bases from J, leaving 7 bases between. Germline CDR1 and CDR2: SGHTA and FQGTGA. The CDR3 loop spans 13 amino acids. CDR3 coding DNA: TGTGCCAGCAGCTTAATTGCGGGCAATGAGCAGTTCTTC. This sequence encodes CASSLIAGNEQFF.

The rearrangement uses TRBV5-1 and TRBJ1-2; no clear D gene. Per germline, CDR1 SGHRS and CDR2 YFSETQ. The CDR3 totals 15 residues. V was clipped by 3 bases and J by 0 bases, with 12 bases between them. This CDR3 reads CASSYIYPANYGYTF. The CDR3 nucleotides are TGCGCCAGCAGCTACATTTACCCAGCTAACTATGGCTACACCTTC. Supplemented by reference TRBV5-1 and TRBJ1-2, the full variable domain reads KAGVTQTPRYLIKTRGQQVTLSCSPISGHRSVSWYQQTPGQGLQFLFEYFSETQRNKGNFPGRFSGRQFSNSRSEMNVSTLELGDSALYLCASSYIYPANYGYTFGSGTRLTVV.

This chain joins TRBV28 and TRBJ1-5; no reliable D call. Trimming pared 3 bases from V and 9 bases from J, leaving 12 bases between. The germline CDR1 and CDR2 sequences are MDHEN and SYDVKM. The CDR3 covers 13 residues. The chain's CDR3 is CASSFESLWPQHF. The CDR3 DNA reads TGTGCCAGCAGTTTCGAATCCTTGTGGCCCCAGCATTTT.

This clonotype was detected a few times. The chain employs TRBV10-2 and TRBJ2-2; D ambiguous. Trimming took off 7 bases at V and 1 base at J, with 10 bases between the two ends. The length of the CDR3 is 14 residues. Germline values: CDR1 WSHSY, CDR2 SAAADI. In nucleotides, the CDR3 is TGCGCCAGCAAAGCGCAGAAGAACACCGGGGAGCTGTTTTTT. This encodes CASKAQKNTGELFF.

This clonotype was observed a few times. The DNA for the CDR3 is TGTGCCAGCAGTTACTGGGGGGGAGGGGCAGATACGCAGTATTTT. Encoded protein: CASSYWGGGADTQYF. The rearrangement uses TRBV6-5 and TRBJ2-3; 7 nucleotides line up with TRBD2. The CDR3 is made up of 15 amino acids. In germline, CDR1 is MNHEY, CDR2 SVGAGI. Losses at the gene ends were 1 base for V and 4 bases for J; bases not matched to a gene: 5.

The chain uses TRBV4-2 and TRBJ2-7; TRBD1 matches at 9 bases. Trimming cost V 6 bases and J 2 bases; bases outside gene matches: 5. CDR1 is LGHNA, CDR2 YNFKEQ, per germline. The CDR3 runs to 14 residues. CDR3 sequence: CASSTGTGTYEQYF. Written as DNA, the CDR3 is TGTGCCAGCAGTACCGGGACAGGGACCTACGAGCAGTACTTC.

This clonotype was seen a few times. V usage is TRBV10-3 and J usage is TRBJ1-1, with D uncertain. CDR1 and CDR2 from the germline V gene are ENHRY and SYGVKD. Trimming took 5 bases from V and 1 from J, leaving 8 bases between them. The CDR3 sequence is 13 residues long. The CDR3 spells CAISLQTNTEAFF. CDR3 in DNA: TGTGCCATCAGTTTACAGACGAACACTGAAGCTTTCTTT.

This clonotype was recorded only once. The rearrangement uses TRBV11-2 and TRBJ2-1; D is perhaps TRBD2 (5 bases). Per germline, CDR1 SGHAT and CDR2 FQNNGV. Between the trimmed V and J ends, which lost 8 bases and 3 bases, there was a span of 23 bases. CDR3 length: 17 amino acids. The CDR3 DNA is TGTGCCAGCCGAAAAGTAGGACTTAACCTATTCTACAATGAGCAGTTCTTC. Its translation is CASRKVGLNLFYNEQFF.

This clonotype was counted ten times or more. The V gene is TRBV5-6, the J gene TRBJ2-7; 7 bases fit TRBD2. The CDR3 totals 17 residues. Germline CDR1 and CDR2: SGHDT and YYEEEE. Germline trimming cut 4 bases from V and 3 bases from J; bases unmatched to any gene: 16. DNA for the CDR3: TGTGCCAGCAGCGCACTCGGTCGGCCTAGCGGTTTCTACGAGCAGTACTTC. Its translation is CASSALGRPSGFYEQYF.